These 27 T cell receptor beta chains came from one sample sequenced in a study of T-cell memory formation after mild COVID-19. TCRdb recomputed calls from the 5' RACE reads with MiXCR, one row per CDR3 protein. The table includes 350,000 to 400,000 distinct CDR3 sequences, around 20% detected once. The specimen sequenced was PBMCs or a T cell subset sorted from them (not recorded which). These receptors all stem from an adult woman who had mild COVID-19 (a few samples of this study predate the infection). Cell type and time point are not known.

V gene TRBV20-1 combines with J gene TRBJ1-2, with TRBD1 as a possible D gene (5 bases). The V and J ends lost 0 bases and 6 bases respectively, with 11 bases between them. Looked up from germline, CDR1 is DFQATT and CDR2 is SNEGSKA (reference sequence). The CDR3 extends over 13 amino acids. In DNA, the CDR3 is TGCAGTGCTAGAGATCGGCGGGGGAATGGCTACACCTTC. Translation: CSARDRRGNGYTF.

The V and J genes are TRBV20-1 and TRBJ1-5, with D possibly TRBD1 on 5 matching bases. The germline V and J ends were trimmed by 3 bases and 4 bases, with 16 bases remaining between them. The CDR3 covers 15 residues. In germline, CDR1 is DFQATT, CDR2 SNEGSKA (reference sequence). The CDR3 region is CSASPGQYLNQPQHF. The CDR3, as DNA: TGCAGTGCTAGCCCTGGACAATACCTAAATCAGCCCCAGCATTTT.

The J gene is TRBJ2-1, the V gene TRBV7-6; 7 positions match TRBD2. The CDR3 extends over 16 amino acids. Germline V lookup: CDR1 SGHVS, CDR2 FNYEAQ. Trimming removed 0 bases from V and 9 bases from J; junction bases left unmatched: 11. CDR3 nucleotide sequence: TGTGCCAGCAGCTTAGCGTCATCTATACCGGGGGGTGAGCAGTTCTTC. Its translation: CASSLASSIPGGEQFF.

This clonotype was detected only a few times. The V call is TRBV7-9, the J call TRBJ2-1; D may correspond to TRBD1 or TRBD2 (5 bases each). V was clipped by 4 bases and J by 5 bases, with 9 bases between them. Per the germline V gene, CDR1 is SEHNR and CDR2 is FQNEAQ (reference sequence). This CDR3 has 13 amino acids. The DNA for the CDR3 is TGTGCCAGCAGCTCGGGGCTCAACAATGAGCAGTTCTTC. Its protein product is CASSSGLNNEQFF.

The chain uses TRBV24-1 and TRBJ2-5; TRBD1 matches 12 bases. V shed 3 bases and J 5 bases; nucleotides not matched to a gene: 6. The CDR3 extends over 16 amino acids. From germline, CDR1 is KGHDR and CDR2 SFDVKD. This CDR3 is CATSDSGTGGRETQYF. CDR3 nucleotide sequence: TGTGCCACCAGTGATAGCGGGACAGGGGGCAGGGAGACCCAGTACTTC.

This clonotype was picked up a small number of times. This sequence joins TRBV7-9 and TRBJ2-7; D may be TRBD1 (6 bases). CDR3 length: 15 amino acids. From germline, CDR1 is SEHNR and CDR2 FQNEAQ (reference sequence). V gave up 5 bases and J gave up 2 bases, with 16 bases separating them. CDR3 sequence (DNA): TGTGCCAGCAGCCTAGGACAGCCGATTCCCTACGAGCAGTACTTC. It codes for CASSLGQPIPYEQYF.

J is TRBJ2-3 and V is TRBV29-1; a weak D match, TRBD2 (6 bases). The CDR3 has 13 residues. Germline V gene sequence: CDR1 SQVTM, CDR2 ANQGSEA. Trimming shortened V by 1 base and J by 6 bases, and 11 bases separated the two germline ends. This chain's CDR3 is CSVEGRGPDTQYF. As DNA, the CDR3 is TGCAGCGTTGAAGGGCGGGGCCCCGATACGCAGTATTTT.

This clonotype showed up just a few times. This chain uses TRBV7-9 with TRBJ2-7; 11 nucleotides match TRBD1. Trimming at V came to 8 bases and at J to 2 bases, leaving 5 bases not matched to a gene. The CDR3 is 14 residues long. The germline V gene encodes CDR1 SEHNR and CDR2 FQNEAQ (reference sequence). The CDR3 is CASQDRGQTYEQYF. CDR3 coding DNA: TGTGCCAGCCAGGACAGGGGGCAAACCTACGAGCAGTACTTC.

CDR3 residues: CASRPDRMTYTEAFF. CDR3 bases: TGTGCCAGCAGGCCGGACAGGATGACTTACACTGAAGCTTTCTTT. The chain uses TRBV7-2 and TRBJ1-1, with 7 bases identical to TRBD1. V dropped 6 bases and J dropped 3; count of bases not matched to a gene: 10. From germline, CDR1 is SGHTA and CDR2 FQGNSA. The CDR3 is 15 residues long.

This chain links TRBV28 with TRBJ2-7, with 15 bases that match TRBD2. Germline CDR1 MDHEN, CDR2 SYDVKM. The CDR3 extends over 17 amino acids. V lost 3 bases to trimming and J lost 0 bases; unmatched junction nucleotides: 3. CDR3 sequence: CASSLGTSGRSSYEQYF. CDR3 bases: TGTGCCAGCAGTTTGGGGACTAGCGGGAGGAGCTCCTACGAGCAGTACTTC.

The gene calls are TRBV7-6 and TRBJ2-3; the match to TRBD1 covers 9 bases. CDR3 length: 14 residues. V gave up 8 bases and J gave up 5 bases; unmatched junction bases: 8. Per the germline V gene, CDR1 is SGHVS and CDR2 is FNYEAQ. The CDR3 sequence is CASGRGTGIDTQYF. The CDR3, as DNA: TGTGCCAGCGGCCGAGGGACAGGGATAGATACGCAGTATTTT.

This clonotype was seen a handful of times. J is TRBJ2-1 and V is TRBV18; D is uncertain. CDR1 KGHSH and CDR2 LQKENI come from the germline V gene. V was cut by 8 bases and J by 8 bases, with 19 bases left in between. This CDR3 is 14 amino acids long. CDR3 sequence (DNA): TGTGCCAGCCGCATTTTAGGGTATAAGGATGAGCAGTTCTTC. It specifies CASRILGYKDEQFF.

This CDR3 reads CASSSHGTAYEQYF. CDR3 coding DNA: TGTGCCAGCAGCTCCCACGGGACGGCCTACGAGCAGTACTTC. The J gene is TRBJ2-7, the V gene TRBV7-3, with D perhaps being TRBD1 or TRBD2 (5 bases each). The CDR3 extends over 14 amino acids. V was trimmed by 4 bases and J by 2 bases, leaving 12 bases between them. Germline V gene data show CDR1 as SGHTA and CDR2 as FQGTGA.

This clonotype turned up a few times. This CDR3 is CASSQEAGDEQYF. Written as DNA, the CDR3 is TGTGCCAGCAGCCAAGAAGCGGGGGACGAGCAGTACTTC. V usage is TRBV4-2 and J usage is TRBJ2-7; 8 nucleotides align to TRBD2. Trimming at V came to 0 bases and at J to 5 bases, leaving 0 bases not matched to a gene. CDR3 length: 13 amino acids. Germline values: CDR1 LGHNA, CDR2 YNFKEQ.

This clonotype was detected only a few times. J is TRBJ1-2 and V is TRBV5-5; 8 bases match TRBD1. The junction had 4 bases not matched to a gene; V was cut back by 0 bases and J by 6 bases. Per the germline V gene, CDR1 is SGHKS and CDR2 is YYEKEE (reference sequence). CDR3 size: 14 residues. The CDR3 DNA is TGTGCCAGCAGCTTGGGGGGACAGGCGGATGGCTACACCTTC. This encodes CASSLGGQADGYTF.

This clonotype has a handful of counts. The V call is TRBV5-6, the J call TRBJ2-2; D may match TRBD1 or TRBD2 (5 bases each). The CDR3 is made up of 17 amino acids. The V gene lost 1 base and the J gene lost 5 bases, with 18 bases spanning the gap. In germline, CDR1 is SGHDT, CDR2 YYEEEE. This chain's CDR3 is CASSLRGALGRTGELFF. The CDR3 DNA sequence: TGTGCCAGCAGCTTGAGAGGGGCACTTGGTCGGACCGGGGAGCTGTTTTTT.

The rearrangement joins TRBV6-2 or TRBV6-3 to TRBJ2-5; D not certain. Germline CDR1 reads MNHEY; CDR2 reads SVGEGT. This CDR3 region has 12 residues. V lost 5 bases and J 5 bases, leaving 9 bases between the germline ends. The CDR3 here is CASSHSRETQYF. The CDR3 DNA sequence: TGTGCCAGCAGTCACAGCCGGGAGACCCAGTACTTC.

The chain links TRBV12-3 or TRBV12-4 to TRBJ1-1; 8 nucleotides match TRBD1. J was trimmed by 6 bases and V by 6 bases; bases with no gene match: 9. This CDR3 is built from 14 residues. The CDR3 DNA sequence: TGTGCCAGCAGGACGACAGGGGTTCGGCCTGAAGCTTTCTTT. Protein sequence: CASRTTGVRPEAFF.

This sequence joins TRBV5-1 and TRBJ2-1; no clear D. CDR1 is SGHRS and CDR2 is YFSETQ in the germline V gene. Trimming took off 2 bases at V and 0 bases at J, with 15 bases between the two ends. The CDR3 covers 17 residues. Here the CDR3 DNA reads TGCGCCAGCAGCTTCGCGTTTTCAACTGTCTCCTACAATGAGCAGTTCTTC. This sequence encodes CASSFAFSTVSYNEQFF.

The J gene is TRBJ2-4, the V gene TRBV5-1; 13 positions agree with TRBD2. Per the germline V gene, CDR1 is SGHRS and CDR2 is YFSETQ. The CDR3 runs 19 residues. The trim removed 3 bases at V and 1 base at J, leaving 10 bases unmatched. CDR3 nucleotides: TGCGCCAGCAGCTCAGTAAAGACTAGCGGGGGGCGGGCCAAAAACATTCAGTACTTC. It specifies CASSSVKTSGGRAKNIQYF.

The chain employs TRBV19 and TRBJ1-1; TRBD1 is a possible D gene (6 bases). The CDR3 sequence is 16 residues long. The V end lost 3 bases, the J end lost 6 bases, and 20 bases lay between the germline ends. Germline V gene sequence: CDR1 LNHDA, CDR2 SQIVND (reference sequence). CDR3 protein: CASSMIPGTGGAEAFF. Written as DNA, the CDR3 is TGTGCCAGTAGTATGATACCTGGTACCGGGGGCGCTGAAGCTTTCTTT.

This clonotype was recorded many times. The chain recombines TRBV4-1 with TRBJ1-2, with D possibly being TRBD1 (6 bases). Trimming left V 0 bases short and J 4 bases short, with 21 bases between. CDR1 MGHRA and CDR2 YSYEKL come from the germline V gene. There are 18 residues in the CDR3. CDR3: CASSQDGGRGATTYGYTF. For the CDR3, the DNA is TGCGCCAGCAGCCAAGATGGAGGGAGGGGGGCCACAACCTATGGCTACACCTTC.

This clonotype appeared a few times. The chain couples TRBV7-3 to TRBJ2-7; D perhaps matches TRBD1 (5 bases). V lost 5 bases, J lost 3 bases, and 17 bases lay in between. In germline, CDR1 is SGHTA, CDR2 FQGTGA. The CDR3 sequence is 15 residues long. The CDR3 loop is CASSPGRADIYEQYF. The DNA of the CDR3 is TGTGCCAGCAGCCCAGGGCGAGCAGACATCTACGAGCAGTACTTC.

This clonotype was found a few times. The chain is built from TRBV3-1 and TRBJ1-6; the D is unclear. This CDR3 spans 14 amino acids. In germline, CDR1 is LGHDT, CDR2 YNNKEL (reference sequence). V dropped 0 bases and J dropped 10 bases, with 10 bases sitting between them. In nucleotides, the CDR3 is TGTGCCAGCAGCCAAGATCTGCGGAGCTCACCCCTCCACTTT. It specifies CASSQDLRSSPLHF.

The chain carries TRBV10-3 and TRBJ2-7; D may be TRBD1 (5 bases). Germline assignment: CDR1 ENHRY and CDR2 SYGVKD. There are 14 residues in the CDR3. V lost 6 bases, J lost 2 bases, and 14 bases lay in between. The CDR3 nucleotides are TGTGCCATCAGCTCAGGGCCCAGGACCTACGAGCAGTACTTC. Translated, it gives CAISSGPRTYEQYF.

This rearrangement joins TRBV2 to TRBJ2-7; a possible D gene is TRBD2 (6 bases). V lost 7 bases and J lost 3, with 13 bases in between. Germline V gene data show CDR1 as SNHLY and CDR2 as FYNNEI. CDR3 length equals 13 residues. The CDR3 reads CASNSGLIYEQYF. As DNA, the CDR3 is TGTGCCAGCAACTCGGGACTTATCTACGAGCAGTACTTC. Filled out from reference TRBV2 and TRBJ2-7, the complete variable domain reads EPEVTQTPSHQVTQMGQEVILRCVPISNHLYFYWYRQILGQKVEFLVSFYNNEISEKSEIFDDQFSVERPDGSNFTLKIRSTKLEDSAMYFCASNSGLIYEQYFGPGTRLTVT.

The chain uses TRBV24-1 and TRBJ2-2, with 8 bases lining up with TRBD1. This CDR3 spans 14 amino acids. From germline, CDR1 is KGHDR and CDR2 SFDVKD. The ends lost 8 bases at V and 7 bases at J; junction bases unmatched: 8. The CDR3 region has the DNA TGTGCCACCACCCAGGCAGGGGGCATCGGGGAGCTGTTTTTT. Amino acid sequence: CATTQAGGIGELFF.